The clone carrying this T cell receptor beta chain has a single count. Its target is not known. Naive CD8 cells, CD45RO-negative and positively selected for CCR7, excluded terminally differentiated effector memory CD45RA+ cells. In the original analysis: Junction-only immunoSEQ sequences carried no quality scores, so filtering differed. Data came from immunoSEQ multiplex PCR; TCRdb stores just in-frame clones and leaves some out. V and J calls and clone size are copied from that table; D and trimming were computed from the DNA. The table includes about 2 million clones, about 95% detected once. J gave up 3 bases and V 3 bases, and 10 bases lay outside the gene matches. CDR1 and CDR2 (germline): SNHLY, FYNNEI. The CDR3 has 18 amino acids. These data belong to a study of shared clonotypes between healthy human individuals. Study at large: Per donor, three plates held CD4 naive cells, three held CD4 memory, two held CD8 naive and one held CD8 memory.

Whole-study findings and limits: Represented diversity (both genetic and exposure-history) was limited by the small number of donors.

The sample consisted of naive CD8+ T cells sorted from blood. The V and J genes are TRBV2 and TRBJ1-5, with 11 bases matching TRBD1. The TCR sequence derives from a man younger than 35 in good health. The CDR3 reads CASSDDPGQGAFNQPQHF. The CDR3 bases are TGTGCCAGCAGTGATGACCCTGGACAGGGGGCTTTCAATCAGCCCCAGCATTTT.